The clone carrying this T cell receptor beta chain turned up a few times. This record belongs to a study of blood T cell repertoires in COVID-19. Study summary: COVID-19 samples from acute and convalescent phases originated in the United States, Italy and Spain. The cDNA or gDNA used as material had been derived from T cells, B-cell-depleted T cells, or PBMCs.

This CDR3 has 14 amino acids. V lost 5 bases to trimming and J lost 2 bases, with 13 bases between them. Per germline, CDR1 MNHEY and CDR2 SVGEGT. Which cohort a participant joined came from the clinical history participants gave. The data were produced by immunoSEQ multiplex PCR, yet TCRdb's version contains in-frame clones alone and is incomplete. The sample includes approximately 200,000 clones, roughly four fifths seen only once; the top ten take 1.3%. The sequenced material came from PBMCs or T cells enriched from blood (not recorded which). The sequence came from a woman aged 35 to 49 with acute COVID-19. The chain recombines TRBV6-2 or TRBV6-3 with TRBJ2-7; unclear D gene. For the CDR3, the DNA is TGTGCCAGCAGTCCAACTTCCTATACCTACGAGCAGTACTTC. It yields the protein CASSPTSYTYEQYF.